This T cell receptor (beta chain) was sequenced during a study of T cell responses to AZD1222 COVID-19 vaccine. Study-wide results and caveats: Across spike, vaccine-associated CD4 TCRs were found, dominant at 160-218 and 743-854.

Method: immunoSEQ multiplex PCR; TCRdb's copy keeps in-frame clones and lacks some. The sample includes around 160,000 clones, about 92% of them seen just once. Comment on this clone: Antigen specificity is unknown.

This CDR3 spans 14 amino acids. V lost 4 bases and J lost 7, with 17 bases in between. Germline CDR1 is GTSNPN and CDR2 is SVGIG (reference sequence). The chain couples TRBV30 to TRBJ1-5; D perhaps matches TRBD1 (5 bases). The sample consisted of peripheral blood, taken 28 days after the second AZD1222 dose. This clonotype originated in an adult who received the AZD1222 COVID-19 vaccine. CDR3 DNA: TGTGCCTGGACCCAACAGGAAACCGGGCAGCCCCAGCATTTT. Its protein product is CAWTQQETGQPQHF.